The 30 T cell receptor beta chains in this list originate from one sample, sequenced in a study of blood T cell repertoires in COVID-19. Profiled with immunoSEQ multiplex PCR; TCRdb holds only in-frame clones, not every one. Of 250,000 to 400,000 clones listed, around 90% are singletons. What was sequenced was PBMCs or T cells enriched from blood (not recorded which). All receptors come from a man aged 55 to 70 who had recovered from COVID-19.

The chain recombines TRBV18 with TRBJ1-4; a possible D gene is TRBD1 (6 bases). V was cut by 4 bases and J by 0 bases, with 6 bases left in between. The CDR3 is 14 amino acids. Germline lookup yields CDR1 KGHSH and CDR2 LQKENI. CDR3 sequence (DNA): TGTGCCAGCTCACGGGACACAACTAATGAAAAACTGTTTTTT. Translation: CASSRDTTNEKLFF.

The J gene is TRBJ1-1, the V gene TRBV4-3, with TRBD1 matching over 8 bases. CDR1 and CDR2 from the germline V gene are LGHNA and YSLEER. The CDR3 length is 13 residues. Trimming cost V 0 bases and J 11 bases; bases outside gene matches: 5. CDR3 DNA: TGCGCCAGCAGCCAAGAGAGGAGGACAGGGGCTTTCTTT. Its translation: CASSQERRTGAFF.

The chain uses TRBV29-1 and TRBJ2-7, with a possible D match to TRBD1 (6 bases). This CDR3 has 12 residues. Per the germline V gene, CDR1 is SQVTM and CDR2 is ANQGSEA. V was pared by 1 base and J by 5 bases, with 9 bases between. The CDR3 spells CSVEGQGHEQYF. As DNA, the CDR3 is TGCAGCGTTGAAGGCCAGGGGCACGAGCAGTACTTC.

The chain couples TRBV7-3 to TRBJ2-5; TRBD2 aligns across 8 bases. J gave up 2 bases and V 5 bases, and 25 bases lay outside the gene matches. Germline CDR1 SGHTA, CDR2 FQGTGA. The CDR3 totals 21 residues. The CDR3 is CASSRHGGPGLEIFPQETQYF. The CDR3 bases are TGTGCCAGCAGCCGGCACGGGGGCCCGGGACTAGAGATTTTCCCGCAAGAGACCCAGTACTTC.

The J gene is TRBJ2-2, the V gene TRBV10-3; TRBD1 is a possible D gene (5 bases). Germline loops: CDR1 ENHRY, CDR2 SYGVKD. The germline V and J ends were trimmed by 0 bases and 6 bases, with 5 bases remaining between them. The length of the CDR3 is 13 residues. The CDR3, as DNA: TGTGCCATCAGTGAGTCGGGGCCCGGGGAGCTGTTTTTT. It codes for CAISESGPGELFF.

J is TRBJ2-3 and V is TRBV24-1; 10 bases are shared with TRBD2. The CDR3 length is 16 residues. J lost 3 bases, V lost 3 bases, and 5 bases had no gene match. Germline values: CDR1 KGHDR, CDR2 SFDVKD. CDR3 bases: TGTGCCACCAGTGATACAGCGGGAGGGGGAACAGATACGCAGTATTTT. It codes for CATSDTAGGGTDTQYF.

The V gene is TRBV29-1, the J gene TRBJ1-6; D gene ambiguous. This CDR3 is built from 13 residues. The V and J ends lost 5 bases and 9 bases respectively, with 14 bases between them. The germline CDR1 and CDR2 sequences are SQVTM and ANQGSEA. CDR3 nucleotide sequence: TGCAGCGTTTCTCGGGGTGAGAGTTCACCCCTCCACTTT. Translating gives CSVSRGESSPLHF.

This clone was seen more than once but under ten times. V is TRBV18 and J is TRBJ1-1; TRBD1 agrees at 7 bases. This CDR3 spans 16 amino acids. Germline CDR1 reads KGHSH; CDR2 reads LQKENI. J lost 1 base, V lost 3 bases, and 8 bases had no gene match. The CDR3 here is CASSPDVGGANTEAFF. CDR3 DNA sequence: TGTGCCAGCTCACCCGACGTAGGGGGCGCGAACACTGAAGCTTTCTTT. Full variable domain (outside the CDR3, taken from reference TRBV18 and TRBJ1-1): NAGVMQNPRHLVRRRGQEARLRCSPMKGHSHVYWYRQLPEEGLKFMVYLQKENIIDESGMPKERFSAEFPKEGPSILRIQQVVRGDSAAYFCASSPDVGGANTEAFFGQGTRLTVV.

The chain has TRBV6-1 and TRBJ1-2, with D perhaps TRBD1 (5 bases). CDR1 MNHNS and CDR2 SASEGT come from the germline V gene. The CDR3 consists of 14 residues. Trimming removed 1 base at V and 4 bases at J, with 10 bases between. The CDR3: CASSEGTFFYGYTF. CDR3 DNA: TGTGCCAGCAGTGAAGGGACATTTTTCTATGGCTACACCTTC.

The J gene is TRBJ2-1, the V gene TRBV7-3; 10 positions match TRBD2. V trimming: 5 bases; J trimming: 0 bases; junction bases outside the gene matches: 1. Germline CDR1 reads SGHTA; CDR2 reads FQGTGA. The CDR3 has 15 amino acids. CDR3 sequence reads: CASSASGSSYNEQFF. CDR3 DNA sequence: TGTGCCAGCAGCGCTAGCGGGAGCTCCTACAATGAGCAGTTCTTC.

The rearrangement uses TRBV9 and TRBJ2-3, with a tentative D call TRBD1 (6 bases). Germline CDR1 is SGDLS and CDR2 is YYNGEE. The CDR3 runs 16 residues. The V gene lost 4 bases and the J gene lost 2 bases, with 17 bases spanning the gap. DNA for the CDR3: TGTGCCAGCAGCTACCAGGGGAGCGGAACCACAGATACGCAGTATTTT. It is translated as CASSYQGSGTTDTQYF.

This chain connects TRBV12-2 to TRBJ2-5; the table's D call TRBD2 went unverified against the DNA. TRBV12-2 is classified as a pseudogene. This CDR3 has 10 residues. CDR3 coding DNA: TGTGCAAGTCGCCTAGAGACCCAGTACTTC. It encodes CASRLETQYF.

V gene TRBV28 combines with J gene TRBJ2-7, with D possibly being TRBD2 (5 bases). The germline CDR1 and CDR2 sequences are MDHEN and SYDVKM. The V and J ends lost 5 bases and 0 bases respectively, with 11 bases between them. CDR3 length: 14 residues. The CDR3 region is CASSLPTTSYEQYF. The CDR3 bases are TGTGCCAGCAGTCTCCCGACTACCTCCTACGAGCAGTACTTC.

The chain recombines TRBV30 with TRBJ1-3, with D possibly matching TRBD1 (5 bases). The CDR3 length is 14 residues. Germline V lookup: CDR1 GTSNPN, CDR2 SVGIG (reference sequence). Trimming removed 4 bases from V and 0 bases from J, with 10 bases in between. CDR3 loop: CAWMTRVSGNTIYF. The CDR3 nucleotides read TGTGCCTGGATGACCAGGGTCTCTGGAAACACCATATATTTT.

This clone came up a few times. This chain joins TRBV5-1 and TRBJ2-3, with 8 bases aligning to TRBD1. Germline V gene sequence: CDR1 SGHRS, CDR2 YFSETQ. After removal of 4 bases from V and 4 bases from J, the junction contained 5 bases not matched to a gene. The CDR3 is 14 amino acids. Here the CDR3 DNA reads TGCGCCAGCAGCCTACAGGGGGTTGCAGATACGCAGTATTTT. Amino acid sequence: CASSLQGVADTQYF.

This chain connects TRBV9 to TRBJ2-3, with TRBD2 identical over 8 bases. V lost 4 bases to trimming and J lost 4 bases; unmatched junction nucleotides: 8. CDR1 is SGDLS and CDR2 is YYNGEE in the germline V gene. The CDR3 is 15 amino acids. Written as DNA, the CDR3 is TGTGCCAGCAGCCCCGGGACTAGTGTCCCAGATACGCAGTATTTT. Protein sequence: CASSPGTSVPDTQYF.

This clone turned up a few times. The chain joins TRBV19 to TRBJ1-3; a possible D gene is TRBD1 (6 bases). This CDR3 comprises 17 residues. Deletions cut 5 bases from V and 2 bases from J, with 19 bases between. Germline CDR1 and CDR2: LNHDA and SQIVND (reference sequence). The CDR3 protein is CASSALNRAKTGNTIYF. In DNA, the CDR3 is TGTGCCAGTAGTGCCCTCAACAGGGCTAAAACTGGAAACACCATATATTTT.

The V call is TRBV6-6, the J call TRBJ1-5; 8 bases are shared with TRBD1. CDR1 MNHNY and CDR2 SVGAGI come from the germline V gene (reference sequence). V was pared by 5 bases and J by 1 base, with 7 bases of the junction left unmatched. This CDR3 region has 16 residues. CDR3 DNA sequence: TGTGCCAGCAGTCCCCGGACAGGGTCAAGCAATCAGCCCCAGCATTTT. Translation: CASSPRTGSSNQPQHF.

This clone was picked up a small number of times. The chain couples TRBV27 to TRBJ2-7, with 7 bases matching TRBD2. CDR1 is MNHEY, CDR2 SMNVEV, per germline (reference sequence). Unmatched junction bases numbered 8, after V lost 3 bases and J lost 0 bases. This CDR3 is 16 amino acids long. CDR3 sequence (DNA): TGTGCCAGCAGTTTTATTCGGGCGGGAGCCTCCTACGAGCAGTACTTC. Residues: CASSFIRAGASYEQYF.

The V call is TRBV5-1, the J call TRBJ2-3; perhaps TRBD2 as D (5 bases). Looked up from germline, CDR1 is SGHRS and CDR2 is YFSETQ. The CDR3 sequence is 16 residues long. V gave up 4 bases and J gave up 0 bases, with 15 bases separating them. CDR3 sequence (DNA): TGCGCCAGCAGCGTGCCTTTGGGCGGGAGCACAGATACGCAGTATTTT. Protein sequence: CASSVPLGGSTDTQYF.

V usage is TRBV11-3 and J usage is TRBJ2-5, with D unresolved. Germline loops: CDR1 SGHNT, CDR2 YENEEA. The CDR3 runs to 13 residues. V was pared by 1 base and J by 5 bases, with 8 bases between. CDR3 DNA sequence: TGTGCCAGCAGCTTAGGGAGTGGGGAGACCCAGTACTTC. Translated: CASSLGSGETQYF.

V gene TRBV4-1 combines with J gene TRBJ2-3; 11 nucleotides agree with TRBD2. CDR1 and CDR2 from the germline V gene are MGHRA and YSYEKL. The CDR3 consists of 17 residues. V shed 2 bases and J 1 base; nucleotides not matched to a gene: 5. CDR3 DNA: TGCGCCAGCAGCCAAACAGGGACTAGCGGACGCACAGATACGCAGTATTTT. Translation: CASSQTGTSGRTDTQYF.

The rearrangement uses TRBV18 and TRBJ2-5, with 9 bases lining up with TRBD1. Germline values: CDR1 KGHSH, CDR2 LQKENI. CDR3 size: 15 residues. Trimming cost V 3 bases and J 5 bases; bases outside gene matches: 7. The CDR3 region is CASSPAKGTGETQYF. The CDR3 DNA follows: TGTGCCAGCTCACCCGCTAAGGGGACAGGGGAGACCCAGTACTTC.

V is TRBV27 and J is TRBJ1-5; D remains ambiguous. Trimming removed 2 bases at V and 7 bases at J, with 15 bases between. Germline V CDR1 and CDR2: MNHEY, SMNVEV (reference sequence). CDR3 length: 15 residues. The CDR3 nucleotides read TGTGCCAGCAGTTTAGTTTGGGAGGGTGAACAGCCCCAGCATTTT. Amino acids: CASSLVWEGEQPQHF.

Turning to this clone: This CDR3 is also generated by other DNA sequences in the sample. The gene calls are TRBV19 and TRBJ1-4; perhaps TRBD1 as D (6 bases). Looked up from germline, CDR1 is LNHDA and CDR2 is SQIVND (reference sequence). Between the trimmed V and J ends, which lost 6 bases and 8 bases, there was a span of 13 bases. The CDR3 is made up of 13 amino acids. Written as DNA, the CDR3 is TGTGCCAGTAGCACAAGGACAGTGGAAAAACTGTTTTTT. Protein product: CASSTRTVEKLFF. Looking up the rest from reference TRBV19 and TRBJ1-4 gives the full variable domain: DGGITQSPKYLFRKEGQNVTLSCEQNLNHDAMYWYRQDPGQGLRLIYYSQIVNDFQKGDIAEGYSVSREKKESFPLTVTSAQKNPTAFYLCASSTRTVEKLFFGSGTQLSVL.

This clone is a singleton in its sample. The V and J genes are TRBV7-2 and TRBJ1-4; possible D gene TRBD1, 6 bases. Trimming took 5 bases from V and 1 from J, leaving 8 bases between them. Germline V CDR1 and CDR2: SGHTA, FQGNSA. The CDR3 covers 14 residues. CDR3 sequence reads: CASSRTVTNEKLFF. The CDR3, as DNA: TGTGCCAGCAGCAGGACAGTAACTAATGAAAAACTGTTTTTT.

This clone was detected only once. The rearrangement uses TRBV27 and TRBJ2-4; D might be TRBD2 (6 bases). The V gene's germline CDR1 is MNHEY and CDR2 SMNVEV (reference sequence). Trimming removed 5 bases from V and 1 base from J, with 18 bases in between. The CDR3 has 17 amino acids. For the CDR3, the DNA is TGTGCCAGCAGTGGGGGTAGTAGCGGATCCGCCAAAAACATTCAGTACTTC. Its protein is CASSGGSSGSAKNIQYF.

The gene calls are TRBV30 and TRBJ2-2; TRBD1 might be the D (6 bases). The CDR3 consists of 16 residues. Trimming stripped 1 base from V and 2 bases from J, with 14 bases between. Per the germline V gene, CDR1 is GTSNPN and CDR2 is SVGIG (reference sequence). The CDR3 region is CAWSAPGRGNTGELFF. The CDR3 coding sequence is TGTGCCTGGAGTGCTCCGGGCAGGGGTAACACCGGGGAGCTGTTTTTT.

The CDR3 DNA sequence: TGTGCCAGCGGGGCCGGGGCCACTAGCGGCCAAGAGACCCAGTACTTC. Protein sequence: CASGAGATSGQETQYF. The chain links TRBV11-1 to TRBJ2-5, with TRBD2 identical over 8 bases. The germline V gene encodes CDR1 SGHAT and CDR2 FQDESV (reference sequence). The V segment lost 8 bases and the J segment 1 base; nucleotides outside the gene matches: 12. This CDR3 is 16 amino acids long.

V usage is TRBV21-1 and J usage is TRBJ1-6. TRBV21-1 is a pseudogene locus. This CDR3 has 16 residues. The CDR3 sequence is CASRKKRGEGSSPLHF. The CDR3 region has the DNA TGTGCCAGCAGAAAGAAGCGGGGGGAAGGGAGTTCACCCCTCCACTTT.